This TCR beta chain originates from a study of blood T cell repertoires in COVID-19. Across the whole study: The origin of the acute and convalescent COVID-19 samples was the United States, Italy and Spain. T cells, B-cell-depleted T cells, or PBMCs provided the cDNA or gDNA that served as material.

Authors' processing steps: Scientists estimated how many nucleated cells there were by amplifying reference gene primers. TCRdb's table, derived via immunoSEQ multiplex PCR, lists solely in-frame clones and lacks some. V, J and clone size derive from that table, while D and trimming were established from the DNA sequence. This sample has roughly 20,000 clones, with roughly 89% found just once. The sequencing input was peripheral blood. The receptor was derived from an elderly woman with active COVID-19.

CDR3 region: CSVGRGAENEQYF. Written as DNA, the CDR3 is TGCAGCGTTGGGCGGGGTGCTGAAAACGAGCAGTACTTC. This sequence joins TRBV29-1 and TRBJ2-7; weak D call: TRBD2 (6 bases). The CDR3 consists of 13 residues. Germline V gene sequence: CDR1 SQVTM, CDR2 ANQGSEA. V lost 4 bases and J lost 5, with 15 bases in between.